The clone carrying this T cell receptor (beta chain) was seen at least ten times. Generation of TCR cDNA used 5'RACE template switching (which added a universal primer site and UMIs). MiXCR, applied by TCRdb to the 5' RACE reads, yields one record per CDR3 protein. In the table there are approximately 32,000 distinct CDR3 sequences, 10% of which are singletons. This sample was included in a study of T cells after yellow fever vaccination. The study's findings and limits: There were almost no vaccine-responding clonotypes detectable in the sorted memory subsets on day 0. The study re-detected most primary-vaccination clones after the booster (around 96% CD4, around 89% CD8).

The CDR3 length is 15 residues. Germline CDR1 reads SGHDT; CDR2 reads YYEEEE. Germline trimming cut 4 bases from V and 5 bases from J; bases unmatched to any gene: 8. This TCR was sampled from a man aged 18 to 30 who received the YFV17D yellow fever vaccine. The chain carries TRBV5-6 and TRBJ1-1; 10 bases align to TRBD1. Sequences were derived from PBMCs, either bulk or a sorted T-cell subset (CD4+, CD8+, memory, or dextramer-sorted; not recorded which), sampled roughly 15 days after the first yellow fever vaccination. The CDR3 is CASSPLTGGRTEAFF. CDR3 sequence (DNA): TGTGCCAGCAGCCCACTGACAGGGGGCAGGACTGAAGCTTTCTTT.